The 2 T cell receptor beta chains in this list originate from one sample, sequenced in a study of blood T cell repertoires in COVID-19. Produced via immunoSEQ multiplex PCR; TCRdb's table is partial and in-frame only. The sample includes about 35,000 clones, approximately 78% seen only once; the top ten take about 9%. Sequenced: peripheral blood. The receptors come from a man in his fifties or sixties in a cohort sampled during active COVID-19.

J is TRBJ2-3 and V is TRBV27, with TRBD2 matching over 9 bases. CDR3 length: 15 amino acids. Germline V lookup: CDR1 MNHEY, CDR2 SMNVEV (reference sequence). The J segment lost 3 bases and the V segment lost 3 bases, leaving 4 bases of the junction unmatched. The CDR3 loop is CASSFRAGGTDTQYF. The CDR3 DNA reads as TGTGCCAGCAGTTTCAGAGCGGGAGGAACAGATACGCAGTATTTT.

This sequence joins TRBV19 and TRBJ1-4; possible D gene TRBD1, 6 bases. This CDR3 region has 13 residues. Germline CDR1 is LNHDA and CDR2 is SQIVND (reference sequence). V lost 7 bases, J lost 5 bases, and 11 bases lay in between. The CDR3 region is CASMRTVNEKLFF. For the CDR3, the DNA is TGTGCCAGTATGCGGACAGTAAATGAAAAACTGTTTTTT.